Shown below are 28 T cell receptor beta chains from a single sample sequenced in a study of blood T cell repertoires in COVID-19. Generated by immunoSEQ multiplex PCR, the TCRdb table keeps only in-frame clones and is missing some. The top ten hold less than 20% of the sample, which has about 100,000 clones, about four fifths seen once. Sequencing was performed on peripheral blood. The receptors come from a woman of 80 years or more with active or convalescent COVID-19.

The rearrangement links TRBV4-2 to TRBJ1-1, with D perhaps matching TRBD1 (5 bases). Trimming took 3 bases from V and 5 from J, leaving 13 bases between them. CDR1 LGHNA and CDR2 YNFKEQ come from the germline V gene. The CDR3 totals 14 residues. This CDR3 is CASSHLGGRTEAFF. CDR3 in DNA: TGTGCCAGCAGCCACCTGGGGGGGAGGACTGAAGCTTTCTTT.

This clone was recorded only once. CDR3 sequence: CASRKGQGAGEQYF. The CDR3 nucleotides read TGTGCCAGCAGGAAGGGACAGGGGGCGGGCGAGCAGTACTTC. The chain uses TRBV7-9 and TRBJ2-7; TRBD1 matches 12 bases. Germline CDR1 reads SEHNR; CDR2 reads FQNEAQ (reference sequence). This CDR3 is built from 14 residues. J lost 6 bases, V lost 6 bases, and 6 bases had no gene match.

The V gene is TRBV11-2, the J gene TRBJ1-1; 7 bases are a match to TRBD1. The CDR3 has 15 amino acids. Trimming removed 1 base from V and 2 bases from J; junction bases left unmatched: 4. Germline CDR1 reads SGHAT; CDR2 reads FQNNGV. CDR3 region: CASSLGDRDNTEAFF. The CDR3 coding sequence is TGTGCCAGCAGCTTAGGAGACAGGGATAACACTGAAGCTTTCTTT.

This chain joins TRBV5-1 and TRBJ1-4; maybe TRBD1 (6 bases). The CDR3 length is 12 residues. Trimming shortened V by 4 bases and J by 13 bases, and 14 bases separated the two germline ends. Germline lookup yields CDR1 SGHRS and CDR2 YFSETQ. CDR3 coding DNA: TGCGCCAGCAGCCCCGACAGGTTTATACTGTTTTTT. It is translated as CASSPDRFILFF.

This clone came up a few times. This sample also contains other DNA sequences that code for the same CDR3. The V gene is TRBV6-4, the J gene TRBJ1-1; weak D call: TRBD1 (5 bases). Trimming took 2 bases from V and 4 from J, leaving 8 bases between them. Germline CDR1 reads MRHNA; CDR2 reads SNTAGT. CDR3 length equals 13 residues. The CDR3, as DNA: TGTGCCAGCAGTGACAGGGGTGGCACTGAAGCTTTCTTT. As protein: CASSDRGGTEAFF.

V and J are TRBV29-1 and TRBJ2-1, with TRBD2 identical over 7 bases. Germline assignment: CDR1 SQVTM and CDR2 ANQGSEA. The ends lost 8 bases at V and 10 bases at J; junction bases unmatched: 8. The CDR3 covers 11 residues. CDR3 region: CSIASGGEQFF. CDR3 coding DNA: TGCAGCATTGCTAGCGGCGGAGAGCAGTTCTTC.

This chain links TRBV6-5 with TRBJ2-1; 9 bases are shared with TRBD1. The germline gives CDR1 MNHEY, CDR2 SVGAGI. V gave up 2 bases and J gave up 7 bases; unmatched junction bases: 6. The CDR3 runs 15 residues. The CDR3 DNA reads TGTGCCAGCAGTTACCCCCGGGACAGGGCAAATGAGCAGTTCTTC. This sequence encodes CASSYPRDRANEQFF.

V is TRBV24-1 and J is TRBJ2-1; 7 nucleotides align to TRBD1. V lost 3 bases, J lost 8 bases, and 9 bases stayed unmatched. There are 15 residues in the CDR3. Per germline, CDR1 KGHDR and CDR2 SFDVKD. The CDR3 sequence is CATSDPQRQGDEQFF. In nucleotides, the CDR3 is TGTGCCACCAGTGATCCCCAACGACAGGGTGATGAGCAGTTCTTC.

The V and J genes are TRBV9 and TRBJ2-1; D call uncertain. Germline V gene data show CDR1 as SGDLS and CDR2 as YYNGEE. The CDR3 runs to 15 residues. Trimming removed 0 bases at V and 3 bases at J, with 10 bases between. CDR3 DNA sequence: TGTGCCAGCAGCGTAGGGGCAGGTGACTACAATGAGCAGTTCTTC. Translation gives CASSVGAGDYNEQFF.

The rearrangement uses TRBV7-2 and TRBJ2-3; no definite D call. Between the trimmed V and J ends, which lost 4 bases and 2 bases, there was a span of 7 bases. CDR3 length: 13 residues. Per germline, CDR1 SGHTA and CDR2 FQGNSA. The CDR3, as DNA: TGTGCCAGCAGCTCCCTGTTCACAGATACGCAGTATTTT. Translation: CASSSLFTDTQYF.

The chain joins TRBV5-1 to TRBJ1-6, with TRBD1 as a possible D gene (6 bases). From germline, CDR1 is SGHRS and CDR2 YFSETQ. The CDR3 is made up of 17 amino acids. Trimming took 2 bases from V and 3 from J, leaving 15 bases between them. CDR3 amino acids: CASSFSGDGDYNSPLHF. In nucleotides, the CDR3 is TGCGCCAGCAGCTTTTCAGGGGACGGAGACTATAATTCACCCCTCCACTTT.

This clone came up a few times. This chain connects TRBV29-1 to TRBJ2-5; possibly TRBD1 for D (6 bases). Trimming cost V 5 bases and J 5 bases, with 15 bases left between them. Germline assignment: CDR1 SQVTM and CDR2 ANQGSEA. The CDR3 contains 13 residues. The CDR3 nucleotides read TGCAGCGTTAGGACAGTCTCGCGGGAGACCCAGTACTTC. Amino acids: CSVRTVSRETQYF.

The rearrangement joins TRBV23-1 to TRBJ1-1, with D unclear. TRBV23-1 is identified as an open reading frame with a role that is uncertain. The V end lost 0 bases, the J end lost 2 bases, and 7 bases lay between the germline ends. The CDR3 has 14 residues. The CDR3 bases are TGCGCCAGCAGTCAATCATTAGTAAACACTGAAGCTTTCTTT. Translating it yields CASSQSLVNTEAFF.

This sequence joins TRBV4-1 and TRBJ2-7; 11 nucleotides agree with TRBD1. The V gene's germline CDR1 is MGHRA and CDR2 YSYEKL. The CDR3 has 17 amino acids. Trimming cost V 3 bases and J 2 bases; bases outside gene matches: 9. The CDR3 loop is CASSQGGTGGLTYEQYF. As DNA, the CDR3 is TGCGCCAGCAGCCAGGGGGGGACAGGGGGGTTGACCTACGAGCAGTACTTC.

This clone has just a few counts. The chain uses TRBV7-2 and TRBJ2-3, with D possibly TRBD2 on 6 matching bases. Trimming pared 5 bases from V and 2 bases from J, leaving 11 bases between. CDR3 length: 14 residues. Germline V gene sequence: CDR1 SGHTA, CDR2 FQGNSA. The CDR3 sequence: CASSLQRVTDTQYF. The CDR3 nucleotides read TGTGCCAGCAGCCTCCAGCGGGTCACAGATACGCAGTATTTT. The full variable domain, with the rest looked up from reference TRBV7-2 and TRBJ2-3, is GAGVSQSPSNKVTEKGKDVELRCDPISGHTALYWYRQSLGQGLEFLIYFQGNSAPDKSGLPSDRFSAERTGGSVSTLTIQRTQQEDSAVYLCASSLQRVTDTQYFGPGTRLTVL.

The rearrangement uses TRBV10-3 and TRBJ1-1, with 10 positions matching TRBD1. The germline V gene encodes CDR1 ENHRY and CDR2 SYGVKD. The CDR3 contains 11 residues. V dropped 11 bases and J dropped 6; count of bases not matched to a gene: 3. DNA for the CDR3: TGTGCCGCAGGACAGGGGGCTGAAGCTTTCTTT. Translation gives CAAGQGAEAFF.

The CDR3 DNA reads as TGTGCCAGCAGTTTCGACAGCTACAATGAGCAGTTCTTC. Amino acids: CASSFDSYNEQFF. V usage is TRBV28 and J usage is TRBJ2-1, with a tentative D call TRBD1 (5 bases). The CDR3 covers 13 residues. Germline V gene sequence: CDR1 MDHEN, CDR2 SYDVKM. V was shortened by 3 bases and J by 3 bases, with 6 bases between the two germline ends.

The V call is TRBV6-5, the J call TRBJ2-5; TRBD1 is a possible D gene (7 bases). V was shortened by 6 bases and J by 5 bases, with 19 bases between the two germline ends. From germline, CDR1 is MNHEY and CDR2 SVGAGI. CDR3 length equals 15 residues. The CDR3, as DNA: TGTGCCAGCAGCTTCAGGGGGGACAGACAGGAGACCCAGTACTTC. Protein product: CASSFRGDRQETQYF.

This chain uses TRBV6-5 with TRBJ2-7; D is possibly TRBD1 (6 bases). The CDR3 is 13 residues long. Germline CDR1 is MNHEY and CDR2 is SVGAGI. V shed 5 bases and J shed 5 bases, with 13 bases lying between them. The CDR3 sequence is CASSTSQGNEQYF. The CDR3 DNA sequence: TGTGCCAGCAGTACGTCTCAGGGGAACGAGCAGTACTTC.

The chain joins TRBV29-1 to TRBJ2-5, with 8 bases aligning to TRBD1. This CDR3 spans 13 amino acids. Per the germline V gene, CDR1 is SQVTM and CDR2 is ANQGSEA. The J segment lost 5 bases and the V segment lost 7 bases, leaving 9 bases of the junction unmatched. CDR3 amino acids: CSGQGLLGETQYF. The CDR3 DNA is TGCAGCGGACAGGGGCTCCTAGGGGAGACCCAGTACTTC.

The chain recombines TRBV7-6 with TRBJ2-2; D possibly corresponds to TRBD2 (6 bases). Germline V CDR1 and CDR2: SGHVS, FNYEAQ. Between the trimmed V and J ends, which lost 0 bases and 9 bases, there was a span of 14 bases. This CDR3 region has 15 residues. CDR3 DNA sequence: TGTGCCAGCAGCTTAGCGTCTAGCGTCGGACGGGAGCTGTTTTTT. Amino acids: CASSLASSVGRELFF.

This chain connects TRBV6-5 to TRBJ2-1; maybe TRBD2 (6 bases). V was clipped by 6 bases and J by 2 bases, with 8 bases between them. The CDR3 spans 13 residues. Germline lookup yields CDR1 MNHEY and CDR2 SVGAGI. The CDR3 DNA reads as TGTGCCAGCAGGGAGGGCCCCTACAATGAGCAGTTCTTC. Translated: CASREGPYNEQFF.

The V gene is TRBV28, the J gene TRBJ2-5, with 11 bases matching TRBD2. V was clipped by 3 bases and J by 3 bases; unmatched bases: 3. There are 15 residues in the CDR3. CDR1 and CDR2 (germline): MDHEN, SYDVKM. CDR3 sequence: CASSFRLAGKETQYF. Written as DNA, the CDR3 is TGTGCCAGCAGTTTCCGACTAGCGGGAAAAGAGACCCAGTACTTC.

The rearrangement uses TRBV6-5 and TRBJ1-3; no clear D gene. The CDR3 length is 12 residues. CDR1 and CDR2 (germline): MNHEY, SVGAGI. V gave up 7 bases and J gave up 7 bases, with 11 bases separating them. CDR3 coding DNA: TGTGCCAGCACCCCTACGGGGAACACCATATATTTT. This encodes CASTPTGNTIYF.

The V and J genes are TRBV18 and TRBJ1-1; D remains unclear. Trimming left V 1 base short and J 1 base short, with 7 bases between. CDR3 length: 14 residues. CDR1 and CDR2 (germline): KGHSH, LQKENI. The DNA of the CDR3 is TGTGCCAGCTCACCACGGGCGGGGAACACTGAAGCTTTCTTT. Translation: CASSPRAGNTEAFF.

The V gene is TRBV5-1, the J gene TRBJ1-6, with 7 nucleotides matching TRBD1. J lost 10 bases, V lost 3 bases, and 4 bases had no gene match. Germline V gives CDR1 SGHRS, CDR2 YFSETQ. The CDR3 has 13 residues. The CDR3 here is CASSSDRISPLHF. The CDR3 nucleotides are TGCGCCAGCAGCTCGGACAGGATCTCACCCCTCCACTTT.

This chain connects TRBV5-8 to TRBJ2-7; D possibly corresponds to TRBD2 (6 bases). V dropped 2 bases and J dropped 6 bases, with 15 bases sitting between them. The CDR3 extends over 14 amino acids. Germline V gene data show CDR1 as SGHTS and CDR2 as YDEGEE. CDR3 in amino acids: CASSLPGSPVEQYF. CDR3 nucleotides: TGTGCCAGCAGCTTACCCGGGAGCCCGGTCGAGCAGTACTTC.

About this clone itself: One end of the junction varies from germline; a read error may be responsible. The chain carries TRBV5-1 and TRBJ2-1; D is perhaps TRBD2 (5 bases). Germline CDR1 SGHRS, CDR2 YFSETQ. The CDR3 totals 15 residues. CDR3 bases: TGTGCCAGCAGCTTGGACTTGATCTCCTACAATGAGCAGTTCTTC. This sequence encodes CASSLDLISYNEQFF.